Below are 23 T cell receptor beta chains sequenced from a single sample in a study of blood T cell repertoires in COVID-19. The table came from immunoSEQ multiplex PCR; TCRdb's copy has only in-frame clones and leaves some out. In the table there are fewer than 350,000 clones, 80% to 85% of which are singletons. The sequencing sample was made of peripheral blood. The receptors originated from a woman in her sixties or seventies with active or convalescent COVID-19.

The J gene is TRBJ1-2, the V gene TRBV4-1; 8 nucleotides match TRBD1. Germline loops: CDR1 MGHRA, CDR2 YSYEKL. The CDR3 has 16 amino acids. V shed 3 bases and J 3 bases; nucleotides not matched to a gene: 9. The CDR3 DNA sequence: TGCGCCAGCAGCCATAAACAGGGGGTGGACGACTATGGCTACACCTTC. Amino acids: CASSHKQGVDDYGYTF.

The chain recombines TRBV18 with TRBJ2-2, with 8 bases that match TRBD2. The CDR3 covers 17 residues. V was clipped by 4 bases and J by 0 bases; unmatched bases: 7. Germline values: CDR1 KGHSH, CDR2 LQKENI. The CDR3 region has the DNA TGTGCCAGCTCACGAGCGGGGGTGCACGCGAACACCGGGGAGCTGTTTTTT. This codes for CASSRAGVHANTGELFF.

The genes are TRBV5-4 and TRBJ2-5; TRBD2 matches 9 bases. V trimming: 1 base; J trimming: 6 bases; junction bases outside the gene matches: 10. The germline V gene encodes CDR1 SGHNT and CDR2 YYREEE (reference sequence). This CDR3 region has 16 residues. The CDR3 DNA sequence: TGTGCCAGCAGCTTGAGGGGCGGGGGGGCCCACCAGACCCAGTACTTC. Translating it yields CASSLRGGGAHQTQYF.

V is TRBV29-1 and J is TRBJ1-1, with D unresolved. The CDR3 contains 16 residues. Trimming stripped 3 bases from V and 3 bases from J, with 20 bases between. Germline loops: CDR1 SQVTM, CDR2 ANQGSEA. The CDR3 loop is CSVDVYWEGSDTEAFF. CDR3 DNA: TGCAGCGTTGACGTTTATTGGGAGGGAAGCGACACTGAAGCTTTCTTT.

The chain joins TRBV5-6 to TRBJ1-2; 7 positions agree with TRBD1. This CDR3 spans 15 amino acids. V dropped 3 bases and J dropped 4; count of bases not matched to a gene: 9. Looked up from germline, CDR1 is SGHDT and CDR2 is YYEEEE. The CDR3 reads CASSSPDREAYGYTF. The DNA for the CDR3 is TGTGCCAGCAGCTCCCCTGACAGGGAGGCCTATGGCTACACCTTC.

The chain recombines TRBV5-1 with TRBJ1-6; D perhaps matches TRBD1 (5 bases). Trimming shortened V by 3 bases and J by 7 bases, and 14 bases separated the two germline ends. Germline CDR1 SGHRS, CDR2 YFSETQ. The length of the CDR3 is 15 residues. This chain's CDR3 is CASSYTGAVNSPLHF. The CDR3 DNA reads as TGCGCCAGCAGCTACACAGGTGCTGTCAATTCACCCCTCCACTTT.

The rearrangement uses TRBV5-5 and TRBJ1-1; D call uncertain. Germline V CDR1 and CDR2: SGHKS, YYEKEE (reference sequence). The V gene lost 2 bases and the J gene lost 2 bases, with 7 bases spanning the gap. The CDR3 is 13 residues long. CDR3 sequence reads: CASSFPQNTEAFF. DNA of the CDR3: TGTGCCAGCAGCTTCCCACAAAACACTGAAGCTTTCTTT.

The chain joins TRBV18 to TRBJ1-1, with 7 bases identical to TRBD1. This CDR3 contains 14 residues. J lost 4 bases, V lost 4 bases, and 6 bases had no gene match. Germline V gene lookup returns CDR1 KGHSH and CDR2 LQKENI. The CDR3 is CASSLSDRSTEAFF. The CDR3 DNA is TGTGCCAGCTCACTTTCGGACAGGTCCACTGAAGCTTTCTTT.

The chain couples TRBV10-3 to TRBJ1-1, with TRBD1 identical over 8 bases. CDR1 and CDR2 (germline): ENHRY, SYGVKD. V dropped 7 bases and J dropped 4; count of bases not matched to a gene: 11. This CDR3 comprises 15 residues. The DNA of the CDR3 is TGTGCCATCACCCGGACAGGGTCAGAGAGCACTGAAGCTTTCTTT. It specifies CAITRTGSESTEAFF.

V is TRBV7-6 and J is TRBJ1-3; 7 bases map to TRBD1. The CDR3 extends over 16 amino acids. J lost 6 bases, V lost 2 bases, and 10 bases had no gene match. Germline V gene data show CDR1 as SGHVS and CDR2 as FNYEAQ. CDR3 bases: TGTGCCAGCAGCTTACATGAGGGGGCCCAAGTAAACACCATATATTTT. Translated, it gives CASSLHEGAQVNTIYF. The entire variable domain, with the rest obtained from reference TRBV7-6 and TRBJ1-3, is as follows: GAGVSQSPRYKVTKRGQDVALRCDPISGHVSLYWYRQALGQGPEFLTYFNYEAQQDKSGLPNDRFSAERPEGSISTLTIQRTEQRDSAMYRCASSLHEGAQVNTIYFGEGSWLTVV.

V and J are TRBV6-4 and TRBJ2-7; no reliable D call. V gave up 10 bases and J gave up 3 bases, with 13 bases separating them. The CDR3 has 12 amino acids. Germline-derived CDR1 and CDR2 are MRHNA and SNTAGT. Here the CDR3 reads CANRRSHYEQYF. The CDR3 coding sequence is TGTGCCAACAGACGCAGTCACTACGAGCAGTACTTC.

The V and J genes are TRBV7-2 and TRBJ2-1; 11 bases are a match to TRBD2. Trimming cost V 6 bases and J 7 bases; bases outside gene matches: 11. CDR3 length: 16 amino acids. Germline loops: CDR1 SGHTA, CDR2 FQGNSA. The CDR3 DNA sequence: TGTGCCAGCAGTTCCCGGACTAGCGGGTCTTCAAATGAGCAGTTCTTC. Translating it yields CASSSRTSGSSNEQFF.

V is TRBV5-1 and J is TRBJ1-2; D may be TRBD1 (5 bases). The CDR3 is 14 amino acids. Between the trimmed V and J ends, which lost 6 bases and 6 bases, there was a span of 18 bases. The germline CDR1 and CDR2 sequences are SGHRS and YFSETQ. The CDR3: CASKKGEGSHGYTF. CDR3 coding DNA: TGCGCCAGCAAAAAAGGGGAGGGGTCTCATGGCTACACCTTC.

The rearrangement joins TRBV7-3 to TRBJ2-3, with TRBD2 identical over 10 bases. The germline V gene has CDR1 SGHTA and CDR2 FQGTGA. V lost 0 bases to trimming and J lost 0 bases; unmatched junction nucleotides: 12. The CDR3 has 20 residues. CDR3 sequence: CASSLTVASSGGPSTDTQYF. The CDR3 DNA reads TGTGCCAGCAGCTTAACGGTAGCTTCTAGCGGGGGCCCTAGCACAGATACGCAGTATTTT.

V usage is TRBV14 and J usage is TRBJ1-1; TRBD1 aligns across 8 bases. The CDR3 loop spans 14 amino acids. V shed 2 bases, J shed 3 bases, and the junction held 2 bases outside the gene matches. Germline loops: CDR1 SGHDN, CDR2 FVKESK. This chain's CDR3 is CASSQTTGDTEAFF. The CDR3 bases are TGTGCCAGCAGCCAAACGACAGGGGACACTGAAGCTTTCTTT.

The chain employs TRBV4-1 and TRBJ1-3; D remains ambiguous. This CDR3 is built from 15 residues. The V gene's germline CDR1 is MGHRA and CDR2 YSYEKL. V was shortened by 1 base and J by 6 bases, with 13 bases between the two germline ends. The CDR3 bases are TGCGCCAGCAGCCAAGTGCACACGCCGCAAAACACCATATATTTT. This translates into CASSQVHTPQNTIYF.

This clone was observed once. CDR3: CASSESQGGYGYTF. CDR3 sequence (DNA): TGTGCCAGCAGTGAAAGCCAGGGGGGTTATGGCTACACCTTC. The chain employs TRBV2 and TRBJ1-2, with TRBD1 identical over 7 bases. The germline V gene has CDR1 SNHLY and CDR2 FYNNEI. The V and J ends lost 2 bases and 5 bases, in that order; junction bases with no gene match: 5. The CDR3 length is 14 residues.

The chain recombines TRBV12-5 with TRBJ2-1; 10 bases fit TRBD2. The CDR3 is 14 amino acids. CDR1 and CDR2 from the germline V gene are LGHNT and FRNRAP. With V trimmed by 5 bases and J by 7 bases, 5 bases remained unmatched. CDR3 residues: CASGGLAVVNEQFF. The CDR3 bases are TGTGCTAGTGGTGGACTAGCGGTGGTAAATGAGCAGTTCTTC.

Of note for this clone: Other DNA sequences of this sample code for an identical CDR3. The chain has TRBV7-9 and TRBJ1-6, with 8 bases matching TRBD1. The CDR3 is made up of 14 amino acids. After removal of 4 bases from V and 5 bases from J, the junction contained 1 base not matched to a gene. Germline CDR1 is SEHNR and CDR2 is FQNEAQ (reference sequence). CDR3 amino acids: CASSSTGDNSPLHF. The CDR3 region has the DNA TGTGCCAGCAGCTCGACAGGGGATAATTCACCCCTCCACTTT. Full variable domain (missing parts from reference TRBV7-9 and TRBJ1-6): DTGVSQNPRHKITKRGQNVTFRCDPISEHNRLYWYRQTLGQGPEFLTYFQNEAQLEKSRLLSDRFSAERPKGSFSTLEIQRTEQGDSAMYLCASSSTGDNSPLHFGNGTRLTVT.

The chain joins TRBV11-2 to TRBJ2-3, with D uncertain. The CDR3 spans 17 residues. V lost 2 bases, J lost 0 bases, and 15 bases lay in between. Germline lookup yields CDR1 SGHAT and CDR2 FQNNGV. The CDR3 DNA is TGTGCCAGCAGCTTAATACCATACGGAGCTAGCACAGATACGCAGTATTTT. Amino acid sequence: CASSLIPYGASTDTQYF.

The chain links TRBV19 to TRBJ1-2; 7 positions agree with TRBD1. The CDR3 contains 12 residues. Germline assignment: CDR1 LNHDA and CDR2 SQIVND (reference sequence). The ends lost 7 bases at V and 7 bases at J; junction bases unmatched: 6. CDR3: CASTIDRVGYTF. The DNA of the CDR3 is TGTGCCAGTACCATCGACAGGGTTGGCTACACCTTC. Looking up the rest from reference TRBV19 and TRBJ1-2 gives the full variable domain: DGGITQSPKYLFRKEGQNVTLSCEQNLNHDAMYWYRQDPGQGLRLIYYSQIVNDFQKGDIAEGYSVSREKKESFPLTVTSAQKNPTAFYLCASTIDRVGYTFGSGTRLTVV.

This clone was picked up one time. The chain joins TRBV10-3 to TRBJ2-1; TRBD2 matches at 8 bases. V trimming: 7 bases; J trimming: 10 bases; junction bases outside the gene matches: 6. CDR1 and CDR2 (germline): ENHRY, SYGVKD. This CDR3 is built from 12 residues. DNA for the CDR3: TGTGCCATCAAACCGAGCGGGAGAGAGCAGTTCTTC. This encodes CAIKPSGREQFF.

The chain employs TRBV30 and TRBJ1-2; a weak D match, TRBD1 (6 bases). The CDR3 has 12 residues. V was pared by 2 bases and J by 4 bases, with 8 bases between. Germline lookup yields CDR1 GTSNPN and CDR2 SVGIG (reference sequence). The chain's CDR3 is CAWSNRAYGYTF. Written as DNA, the CDR3 is TGTGCCTGGAGTAACAGGGCCTATGGCTACACCTTC.